This TCR beta chain was identified during a study of cytotoxic CD8 clonotypes in ibrutinib-treated CLL. Study as a whole: In all, roughly 11 patients were relapsed/refractory, some 14 were treatment-naive and 17 were IGHV unmutated. Whole-study findings and limits: At the start, clonality exceeded age-matched healthy donors and followed circulating CD8+ T-cell counts. Among the clonotypes, public ones were uncommon and contracted or held stable on treatment.

Germline CDR1 SGHNT, CDR2 YENEEA. Trimming cost V 1 base and J 1 base, with 5 bases left between them. This CDR3 contains 14 residues. About this clone: Its specificity is unknown.

Assay used: immunoSEQ multiplex PCR; TCRdb lists only in-frame clones, some missing. Among 100,000 to 150,000 clones listed, over 75% were seen once. The sequence came from a human donor with chronic lymphocytic leukemia. Sequences were derived from PBMCs, sampled after 24 months of ibrutinib treatment. The gene calls are TRBV11-3 and TRBJ2-4; D may match TRBD1 or TRBD2 (5 bases each). DNA of the CDR3: TGTGCCAGCAGCTTAGGGGGGGCCAAAAACATTCAGTACTTC. The encoded protein is CASSLGGAKNIQYF.